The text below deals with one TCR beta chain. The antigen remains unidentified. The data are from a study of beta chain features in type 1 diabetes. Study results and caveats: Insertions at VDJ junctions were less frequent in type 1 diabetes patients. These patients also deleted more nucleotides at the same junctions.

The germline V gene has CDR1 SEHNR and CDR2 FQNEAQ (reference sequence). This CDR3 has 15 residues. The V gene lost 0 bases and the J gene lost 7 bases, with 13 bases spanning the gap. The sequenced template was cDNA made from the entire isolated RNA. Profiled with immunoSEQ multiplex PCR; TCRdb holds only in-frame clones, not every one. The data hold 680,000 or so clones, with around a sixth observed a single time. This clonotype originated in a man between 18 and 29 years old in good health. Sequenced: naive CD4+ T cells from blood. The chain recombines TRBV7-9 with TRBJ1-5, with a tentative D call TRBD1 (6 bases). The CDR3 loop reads CASSLAGGRGQPQHF. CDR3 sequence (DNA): TGTGCCAGCAGCTTAGCTGGGGGCAGAGGACAGCCCCAGCATTTT.